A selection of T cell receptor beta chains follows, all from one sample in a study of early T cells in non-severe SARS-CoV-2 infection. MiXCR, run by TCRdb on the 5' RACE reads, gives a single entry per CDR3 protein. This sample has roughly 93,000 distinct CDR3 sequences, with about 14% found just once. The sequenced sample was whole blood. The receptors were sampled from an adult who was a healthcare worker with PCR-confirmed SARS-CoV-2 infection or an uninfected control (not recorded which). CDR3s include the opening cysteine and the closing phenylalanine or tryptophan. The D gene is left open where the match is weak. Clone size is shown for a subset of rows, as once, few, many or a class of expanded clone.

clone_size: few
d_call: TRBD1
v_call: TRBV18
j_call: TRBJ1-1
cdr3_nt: TGTGCCAGCTCACCAAAGGGACAGGGAAACACTGAAGCTTTCTTT
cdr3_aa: CASSPKGQGNTEAFF

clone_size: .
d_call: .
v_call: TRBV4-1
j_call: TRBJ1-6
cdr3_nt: TGCGCCAGCAGCCCTGGTTACGGGGGAGTCTCCTATAATTCACCCCTCCACTTT
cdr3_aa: CASSPGYGGVSYNSPLHF

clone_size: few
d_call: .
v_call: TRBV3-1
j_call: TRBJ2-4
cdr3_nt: TGTGCCAGCAGCCCACGGCCGCGGCAGCCCCTAGCCAAAAACATTCAGTACTTC
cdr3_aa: CASSPRPRQPLAKNIQYF

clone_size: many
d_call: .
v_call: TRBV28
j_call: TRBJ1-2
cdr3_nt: TGTGCCAGCAGACCTACAGGGATTGAGTATGGCTACACCTTC
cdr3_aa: CASRPTGIEYGYTF

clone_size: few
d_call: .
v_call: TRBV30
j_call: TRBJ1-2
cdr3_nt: TGTGCCTGGAGTACCGGACGAGGAGGGTGGCATGGCTACACCTTC
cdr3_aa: CAWSTGRGGWHGYTF

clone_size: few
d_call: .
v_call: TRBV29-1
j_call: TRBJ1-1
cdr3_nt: TGCAGCGTTGAAGGGACTGAAGCTTTCTTT
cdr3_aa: CSVEGTEAFF

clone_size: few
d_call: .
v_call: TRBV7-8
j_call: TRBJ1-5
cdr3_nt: TGTGCCAGCAGCTTTTCCTCGACGGCCAATCAGCCCCAGCATTTT
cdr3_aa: CASSFSSTANQPQHF

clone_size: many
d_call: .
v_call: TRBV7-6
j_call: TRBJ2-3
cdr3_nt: TGTGCCAGCAGCTTATTCTCCACAGATACGCAGTATTTT
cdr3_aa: CASSLFSTDTQYF

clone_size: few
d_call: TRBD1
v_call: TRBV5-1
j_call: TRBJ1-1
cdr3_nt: TGCGCCAGCAGCTTGAGGGACAGGGTGAACACTGAAGCTTTCTTT
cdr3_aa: CASSLRDRVNTEAFF

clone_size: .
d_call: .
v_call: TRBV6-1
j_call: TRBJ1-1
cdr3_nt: TGTGCCAGCAGCGTGGGGGTGAGAAGGGGAACTGAAGCTTTCTTT
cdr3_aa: CASSVGVRRGTEAFF

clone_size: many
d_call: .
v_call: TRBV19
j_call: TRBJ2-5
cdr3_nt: TGTGCCAGTAGCTCAAGTAACGGGGGAGAGACCCAGTACTTC
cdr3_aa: CASSSSNGGETQYF

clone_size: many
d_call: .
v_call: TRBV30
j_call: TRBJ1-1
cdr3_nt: TGTGCCTGGAGCCCCGACGGGGGGACGAACACTGAAGCTTTCTTT
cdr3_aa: CAWSPDGGTNTEAFF

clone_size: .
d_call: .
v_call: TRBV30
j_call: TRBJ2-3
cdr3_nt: TGTGCCTGGACTATGAGGAGAGGTTCCACAGATACGCAGTATTTT
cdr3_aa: CAWTMRRGSTDTQYF

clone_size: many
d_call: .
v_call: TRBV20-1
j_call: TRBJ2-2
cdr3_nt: TGCAGTGCTCTGGGACTCCACACCGGGGAGCTGTTTTTT
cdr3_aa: CSALGLHTGELFF

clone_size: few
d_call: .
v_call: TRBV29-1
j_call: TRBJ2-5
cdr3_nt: TGCAGCGTTGGGGGGGCTTGGGAGACCCAGTACTTC
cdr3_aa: CSVGGAWETQYF

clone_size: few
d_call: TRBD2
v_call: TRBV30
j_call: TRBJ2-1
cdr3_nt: TGTGCCTGGACCCTTCATCCGGGGGGGCAGATTCCTAATGAGCAGTTCTTC
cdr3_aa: CAWTLHPGGQIPNEQFF

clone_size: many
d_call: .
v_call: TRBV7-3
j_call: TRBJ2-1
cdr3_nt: TGTGCCAGCAGCTACACAGGAGAATACAATGAGCAGTTCTTC
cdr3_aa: CASSYTGEYNEQFF

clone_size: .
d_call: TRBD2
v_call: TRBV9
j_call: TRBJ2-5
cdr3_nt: TGTGCCAGCAGCGTAATGGCGGGGGACCAAGAGACCCAGTACTTC
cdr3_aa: CASSVMAGDQETQYF

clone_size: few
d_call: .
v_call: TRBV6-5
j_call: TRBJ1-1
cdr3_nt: TGTGCCAGCAGTTACGGCGGGAGGGGGAACACTGAAGCTTTCTTT
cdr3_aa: CASSYGGRGNTEAFF

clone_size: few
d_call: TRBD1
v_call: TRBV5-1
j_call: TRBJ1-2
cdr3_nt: TGCGCCAGCAGCCAAAATCGACAGGGGACCTATGGCTACACCTTC
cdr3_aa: CASSQNRQGTYGYTF

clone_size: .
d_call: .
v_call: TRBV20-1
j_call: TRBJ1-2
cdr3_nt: TGCAGTGCTGAGATGGACAACTATGGCTACACCTTC
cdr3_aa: CSAEMDNYGYTF

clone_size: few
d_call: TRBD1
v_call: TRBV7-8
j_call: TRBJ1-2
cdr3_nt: TGTGCCAGCAGCTGGGGGACAGGGTCTAACTATGGCTACACCTTC
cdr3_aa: CASSWGTGSNYGYTF

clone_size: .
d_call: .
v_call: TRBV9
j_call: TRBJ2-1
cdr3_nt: TGTGCCAGCAGCGTAGATACACAGTACAATGAGCAGTTCTTC
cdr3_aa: CASSVDTQYNEQFF

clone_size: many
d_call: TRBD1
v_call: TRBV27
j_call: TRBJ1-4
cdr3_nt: TGTGCCAGCAGTTTGTCGGGACAGATTAATGAAAAACTGTTTTTT
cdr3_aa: CASSLSGQINEKLFF

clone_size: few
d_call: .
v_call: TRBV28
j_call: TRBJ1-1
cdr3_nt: TGTGCCACCGATCGATACACTGAAGCTTTCTTT
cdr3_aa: CATDRYTEAFF

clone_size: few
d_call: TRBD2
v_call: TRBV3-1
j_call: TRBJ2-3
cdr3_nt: TGTGCCAGCAGCCGAGTGACTAGCGGGGTAGGAACAGATACGCAGTATTTT
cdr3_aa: CASSRVTSGVGTDTQYF

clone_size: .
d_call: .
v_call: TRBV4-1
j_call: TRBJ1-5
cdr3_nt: TGCGCCAGCAGCCAAGCCCGACAGGCGGATCAGCCCCAGCATTTT
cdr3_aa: CASSQARQADQPQHF

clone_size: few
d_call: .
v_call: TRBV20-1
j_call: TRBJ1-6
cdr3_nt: TGCAGTGCTAGAGATCAAGCGGGGGCGCAAAATAATTCACCCCTCCACTTT
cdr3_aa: CSARDQAGAQNNSPLHF

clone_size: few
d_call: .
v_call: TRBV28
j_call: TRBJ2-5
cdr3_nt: TGTGCCAGCAGTTTGCGACTTTCGAAGGTGGAGACCCAGTACTTC
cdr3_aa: CASSLRLSKVETQYF

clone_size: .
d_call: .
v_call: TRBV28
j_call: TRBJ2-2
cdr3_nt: TGTGCCAGCAACCCCTGGACGGCTAACACCGGGGAGCTGTTTTTT
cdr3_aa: CASNPWTANTGELFF

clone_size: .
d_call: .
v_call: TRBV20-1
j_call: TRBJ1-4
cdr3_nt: TGCAGTGCTAGAGTCGGTGAAAAACTGTTTTTT
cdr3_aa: CSARVGEKLFF

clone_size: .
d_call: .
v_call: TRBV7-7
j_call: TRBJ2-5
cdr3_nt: TGTGCCAGCAGCCCTGTTTCGGGCGGTGAGACCCAGTACTTC
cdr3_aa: CASSPVSGGETQYF

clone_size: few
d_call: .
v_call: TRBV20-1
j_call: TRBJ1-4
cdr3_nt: TGCAGTGCTAGAGGCCCTAGGTCAGATGAAAAACTGTTTTTT
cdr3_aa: CSARGPRSDEKLFF

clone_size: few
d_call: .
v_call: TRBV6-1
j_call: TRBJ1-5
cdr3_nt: TGTGCCAGCAGCCCGGGCCGTAATCCGCCCCAGCATTTT
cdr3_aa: CASSPGRNPPQHF

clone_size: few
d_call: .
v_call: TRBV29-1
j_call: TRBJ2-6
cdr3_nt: TGCAGCGCTTTAGGTGGGGCCAACGTCCTGACTTTC
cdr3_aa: CSALGGANVLTF

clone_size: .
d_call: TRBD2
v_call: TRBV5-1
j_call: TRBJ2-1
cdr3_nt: TGCGCCAGCAGCTTGAATAGCGGGACCAGCTACAATGAGCAGTTCTTC
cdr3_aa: CASSLNSGTSYNEQFF

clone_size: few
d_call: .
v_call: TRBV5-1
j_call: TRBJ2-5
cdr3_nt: TGCGCCAGCAGCTTGGGGACGAGATCACAAGAGACCCAGTACTTC
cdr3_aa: CASSLGTRSQETQYF

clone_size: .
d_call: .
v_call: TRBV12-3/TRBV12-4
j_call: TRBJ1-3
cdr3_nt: TGTGCCAGCAACCTCCGGGGGTTCGGAAACACCATATATTTT
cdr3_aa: CASNLRGFGNTIYF

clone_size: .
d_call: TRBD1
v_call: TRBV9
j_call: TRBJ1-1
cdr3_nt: TGTGCCAGCCGAAGACAGGGGGCATCGAACACTGAAGCCTTCTTT
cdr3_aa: CASRRQGASNTEAFF

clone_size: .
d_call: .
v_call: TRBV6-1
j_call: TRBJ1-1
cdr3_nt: TGTGCCAGCAGTGCACCCTCTTTTGGAGAAGCTTTCTTT
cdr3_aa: CASSAPSFGEAFF

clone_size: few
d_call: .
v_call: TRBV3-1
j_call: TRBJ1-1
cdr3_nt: TGTGCCAGCAGCCATGAGGGATTCACTGAAGCTTTCTTT
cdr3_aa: CASSHEGFTEAFF

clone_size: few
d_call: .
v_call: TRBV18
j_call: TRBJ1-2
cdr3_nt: TGTGCCAGCTCACTAACCGATGGGGTTGGCTACACCTTC
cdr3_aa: CASSLTDGVGYTF

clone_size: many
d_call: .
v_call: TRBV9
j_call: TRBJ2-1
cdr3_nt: TGTGCCAGCAGCGTCCAACCCCAGGGGGGGTACAATGAGCAGTTCTTC
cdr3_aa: CASSVQPQGGYNEQFF

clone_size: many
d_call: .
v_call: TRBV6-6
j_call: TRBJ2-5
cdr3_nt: TGTGCCAGCAGTTACCCAAATCCGGGGGTTGATGGGACCCCACAAGAGACCCAGTACTTC
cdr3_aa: CASSYPNPGVDGTPQETQYF

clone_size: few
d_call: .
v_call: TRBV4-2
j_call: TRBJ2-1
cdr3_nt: TGTGCCAGCGCAATAAAAGGGGGGGGCAATGAGCAGTTCTTC
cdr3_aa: CASAIKGGGNEQFF

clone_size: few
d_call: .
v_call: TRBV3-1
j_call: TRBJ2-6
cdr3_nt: TGTGCCAGCAGCATTCAGCACTCTGGGGCCAACGTCCTGACTTTC
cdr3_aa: CASSIQHSGANVLTF

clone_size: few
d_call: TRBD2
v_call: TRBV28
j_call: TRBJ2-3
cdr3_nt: TGTGCCAGCAGTATCCGGGGGGGGTATATCTCTTTT
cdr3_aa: CASSIRGGYISF

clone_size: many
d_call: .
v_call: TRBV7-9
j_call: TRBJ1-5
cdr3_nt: TGTGCCAGCAGCTTAGCCGGGGGCAACAATCAGCCCCAGCATTTT
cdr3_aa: CASSLAGGNNQPQHF

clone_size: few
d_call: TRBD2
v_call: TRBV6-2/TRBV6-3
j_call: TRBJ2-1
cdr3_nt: TGTGCCAGCAGTCAGCGGGGCGGGGCTAATGAGCAGTTCTTC
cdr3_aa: CASSQRGGANEQFF

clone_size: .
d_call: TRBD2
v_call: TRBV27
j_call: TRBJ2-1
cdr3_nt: TGTGCCAGCAGTTTATTTAGACTAGCGGTAGGGGAGCAGTTCTTC
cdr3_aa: CASSLFRLAVGEQFF

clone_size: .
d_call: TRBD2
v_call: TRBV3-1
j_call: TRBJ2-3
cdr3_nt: TGTGCCAGCAGCCAAGCGACTAGCGAAGATACGCAGTATTTT
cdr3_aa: CASSQATSEDTQYF

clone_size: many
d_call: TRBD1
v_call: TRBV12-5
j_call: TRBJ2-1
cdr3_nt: TGTGCTAGTCGGGACAGGGGCTACAATGAGCAGTTCTTC
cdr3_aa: CASRDRGYNEQFF